This record concerns one T cell receptor beta chain sequence. The antigen is undetermined. This entry belongs to a study of cytomegalovirus exposure and HLA in healthy donors. Points from the study as a whole: Indistinguishable V segments, including TRBV6-2 and TRBV6-3, were excluded. According to the study, approximately 150 TCR beta chains were cytomegalovirus-associated. In vitro assays verified that a few CMV-associated chains recognized CMV antigens specifically.

CDR1 is ENHRY and CDR2 is SYGVKD in the germline V gene. CDR3 length: 14 residues. V dropped 2 bases and J dropped 7 bases, with 14 bases sitting between them. PCR primers comprised 60 Vbeta and 13 Jbeta primers. Generated by immunoSEQ multiplex PCR, the TCRdb table keeps only in-frame clones and is missing some. Its clone listing holds 68,000 or so clones. The sequenced sample consisted of PBMCs. This chain links TRBV10-3 with TRBJ1-2; D unresolved. The clonotype originates from a boy between 10 and 17 years old in good health and CMV-seronegative. CDR3 protein: CAISEPLGPGGYTF. In DNA, the CDR3 is TGTGCCATCAGTGAGCCCCTTGGCCCGGGTGGCTACACCTTC.